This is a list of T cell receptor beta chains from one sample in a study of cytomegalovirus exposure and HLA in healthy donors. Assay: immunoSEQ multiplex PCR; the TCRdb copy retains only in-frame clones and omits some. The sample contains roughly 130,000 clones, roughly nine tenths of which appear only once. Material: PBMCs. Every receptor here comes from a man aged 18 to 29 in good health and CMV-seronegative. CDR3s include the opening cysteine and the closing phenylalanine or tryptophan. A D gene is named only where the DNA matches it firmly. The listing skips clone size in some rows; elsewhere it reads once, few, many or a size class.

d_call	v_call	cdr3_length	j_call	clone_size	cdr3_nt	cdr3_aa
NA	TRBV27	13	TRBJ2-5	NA	TGTGCCAGCGGGCCCGCCGCACAAGAGACCCAGTACTTC	CASGPAAQETQYF
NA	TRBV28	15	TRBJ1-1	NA	TGTGCCGCCCGGCCCAGAAGGGGAGGCCCCACTGAAGCTTTCTTT	CAARPRRGGPTEAFF
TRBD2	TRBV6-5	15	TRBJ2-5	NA	TGTGCCAGCAGTCAGGGACTAGCGGGACGAGAGACCCAGTACTTC	CASSQGLAGRETQYF
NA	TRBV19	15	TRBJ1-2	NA	TGTGCCAGTAGGAAATACAACGGCCGCGGGGCTGGCTACACCTTC	CASRKYNGRGAGYTF
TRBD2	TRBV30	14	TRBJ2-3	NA	TGTGCCTGGAGTAAGGCGGGAGGTGTGGATACGCAGTATTTT	CAWSKAGGVDTQYF
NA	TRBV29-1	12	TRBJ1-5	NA	TGCAGCGTTTCGGGAGAAGGGCAGCCCCAGCATTTT	CSVSGEGQPQHF
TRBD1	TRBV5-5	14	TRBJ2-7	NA	TGTGCCAGCAGCGGTGACAGGGACTCCTACGAGCAGTACTTC	CASSGDRDSYEQYF
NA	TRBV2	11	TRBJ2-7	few	TGTGCCAGCATATCAGACTACGAGCAGTACTTC	CASISDYEQYF
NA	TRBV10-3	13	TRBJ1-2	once	TGTGCCATCAGTGGAGGAGAAGGCTATGGCTACACCTTC	CAISGGEGYGYTF
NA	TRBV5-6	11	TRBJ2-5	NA	TGTGCCAGCAGCTCCGTCGAGACCCAGTACTTC	CASSSVETQYF
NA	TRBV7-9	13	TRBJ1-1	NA	TGTGCCAGCAGCTTCACAGCGAACACTGAAGCTTTCTTT	CASSFTANTEAFF
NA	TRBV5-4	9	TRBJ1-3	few	TGTGCCAGCAGCTTGGAACATGCCTTT	CASSLEHAF
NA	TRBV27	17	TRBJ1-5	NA	TGTGCCAGCAGTCACCAACCGGGACATGGCAGCAATCAGCCCCAGCATTTT	CASSHQPGHGSNQPQHF
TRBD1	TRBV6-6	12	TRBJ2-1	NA	TGTGCCAGCAGTTACTCAGGGACAGGTCAGTTCTTC	CASSYSGTGQFF
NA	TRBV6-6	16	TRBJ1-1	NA	TGTGCCAGCAGTTACGCCGAACAGACCTTGAACACTGAAGCTTTCTTT	CASSYAEQTLNTEAFF
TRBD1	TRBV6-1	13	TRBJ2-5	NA	TGTGCCAGCACTCGGGACAGACAAGAGACCCAGTACTTC	CASTRDRQETQYF
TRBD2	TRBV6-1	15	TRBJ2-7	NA	TGTGCCAGCAGTGAGACTAGCGCCTCCCCTCTGGGGCAGTACTTC	CASSETSASPLGQYF
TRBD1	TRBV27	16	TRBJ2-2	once	TGTGCCAGCAGTTTTGGGACAGGGGGTAGGGCCGGGGAGCTGTTTTTT	CASSFGTGGRAGELFF
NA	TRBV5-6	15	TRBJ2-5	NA	TGTGCCAGCAGCTTGTCAGGCATGGCCCAAGAGACCCAGTACTTC	CASSLSGMAQETQYF
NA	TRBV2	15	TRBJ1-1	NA	TGTGCCAGCAGGGGACACCCGGATATGAACACTGAAGCTTTCTTT	CASRGHPDMNTEAFF
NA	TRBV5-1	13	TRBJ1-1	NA	TGCGCCAGCAGCTTGGAGATCGGCACTGAAGCTTTCTTT	CASSLEIGTEAFF
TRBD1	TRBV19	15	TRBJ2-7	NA	TGTGCCAGTAGAAACTCCGGGACAGGGGTGTACGAGCAGTACTTC	CASRNSGTGVYEQYF
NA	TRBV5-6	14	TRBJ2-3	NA	TGTGCCAGCAGCCCACCTTCAAACTTGGATACGCAGTATTTT	CASSPPSNLDTQYF
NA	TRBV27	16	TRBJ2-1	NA	TGTGCCAGCAGTTTATCGGGGCAGGGCCATAGGGATGAGCAGTTCTTC	CASSLSGQGHRDEQFF
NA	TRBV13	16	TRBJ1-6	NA	TGTGCCAGCAGCTTAGCAGGGCCCTCCTATAATTCACCCCTCCACTTT	CASSLAGPSYNSPLHF
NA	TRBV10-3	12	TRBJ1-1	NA	TGTGCCATCAGTGAGTCTGCACAGCCAGCTTTCTTT	CAISESAQPAFF
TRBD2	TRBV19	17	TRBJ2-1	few	TGTGCCAGTAGTATATCAGGACTAGCGGGAGGGCGGAATGAGCAGTTCTTC	CASSISGLAGGRNEQFF
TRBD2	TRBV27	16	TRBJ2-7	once	TGTGCCAGCAGTCTAAGGACTAGCGGCCCAGACTACGAGCAGTACTTC	CASSLRTSGPDYEQYF
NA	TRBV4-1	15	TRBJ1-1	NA	TGCGCCAGCAGCCAGCAAGCTACTGCGAACACTGAAGCTTTCTTT	CASSQQATANTEAFF
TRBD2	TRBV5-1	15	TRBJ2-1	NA	TGCGCCAGCAGCTTGGTATCGGGGGGGAACAATGAGCAGTTCTTC	CASSLVSGGNNEQFF
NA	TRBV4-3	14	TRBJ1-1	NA	TGCGCCAGCAGCCATTCCAGGGTGGCCACTGAAGCTTTCTTT	CASSHSRVATEAFF
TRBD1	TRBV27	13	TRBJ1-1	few	TGTGCCAGCAGGAAGACAGGGGGGCCTGAAGCTTTCTTT	CASRKTGGPEAFF
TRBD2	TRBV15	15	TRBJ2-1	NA	TGTGCCACCAGCCTACAGCGGGAGGGCCCCCATGAGCAGTTCTTC	CATSLQREGPHEQFF
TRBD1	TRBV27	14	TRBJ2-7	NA	TGTGCCAGCAGTCCGGGACAGTTGGCCTACGAGCAGTACTTC	CASSPGQLAYEQYF